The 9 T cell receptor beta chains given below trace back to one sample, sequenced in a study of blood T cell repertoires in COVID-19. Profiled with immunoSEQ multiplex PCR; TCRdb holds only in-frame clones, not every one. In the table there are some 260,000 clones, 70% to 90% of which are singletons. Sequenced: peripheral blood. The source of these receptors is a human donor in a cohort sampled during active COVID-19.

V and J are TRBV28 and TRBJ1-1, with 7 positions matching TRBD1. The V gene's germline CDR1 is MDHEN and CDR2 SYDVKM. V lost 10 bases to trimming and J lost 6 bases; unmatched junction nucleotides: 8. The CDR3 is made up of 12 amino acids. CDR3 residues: CAIRGQGAEAFF. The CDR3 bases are TGTGCCATCCGGGGTCAGGGGGCTGAAGCTTTCTTT. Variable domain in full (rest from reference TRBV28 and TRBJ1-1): DVKVTQSSRYLVKRTGEKVFLECVQDMDHENMFWYRQDPGLGLRLIYFSYDVKMKEKGDIPEGYSVSREKKERFSLILESASTNQTSMYLCAIRGQGAEAFFGQGTRLTVV.

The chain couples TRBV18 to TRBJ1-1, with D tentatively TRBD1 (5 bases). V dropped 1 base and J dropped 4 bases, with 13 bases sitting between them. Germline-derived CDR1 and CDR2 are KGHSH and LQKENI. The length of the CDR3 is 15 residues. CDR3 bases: TGTGCCAGCTCACCACAGTCGGGGGGGACCACTGAAGCTTTCTTT. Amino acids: CASSPQSGGTTEAFF.

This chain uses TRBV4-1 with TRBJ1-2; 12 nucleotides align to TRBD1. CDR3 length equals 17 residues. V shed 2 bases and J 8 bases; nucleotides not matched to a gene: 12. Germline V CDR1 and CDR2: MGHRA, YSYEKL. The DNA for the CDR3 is TGCGCCAGCAGCCAAACAACCGGGACAGGGGGCGAGGGGGGCTACACCTTC. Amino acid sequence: CASSQTTGTGGEGGYTF.

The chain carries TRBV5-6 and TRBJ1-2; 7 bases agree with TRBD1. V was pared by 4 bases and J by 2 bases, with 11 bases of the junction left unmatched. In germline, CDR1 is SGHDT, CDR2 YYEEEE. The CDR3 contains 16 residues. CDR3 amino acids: CASSLVHRGRNYGYTF. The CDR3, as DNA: TGTGCCAGCAGCCTGGTCCACAGGGGTAGGAACTATGGCTACACCTTC.

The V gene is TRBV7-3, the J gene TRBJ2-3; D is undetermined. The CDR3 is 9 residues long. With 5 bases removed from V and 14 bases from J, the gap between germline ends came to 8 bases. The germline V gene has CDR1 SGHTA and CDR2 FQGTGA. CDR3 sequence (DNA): TGTGCCAGCAGCCCGTATTCGTATTTT. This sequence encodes CASSPYSYF.

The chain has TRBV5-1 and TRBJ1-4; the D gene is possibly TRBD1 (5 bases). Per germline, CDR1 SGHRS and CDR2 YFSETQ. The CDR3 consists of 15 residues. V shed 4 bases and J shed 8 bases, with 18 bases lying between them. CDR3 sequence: CASSQSPGLREKLFF. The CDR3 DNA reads TGCGCCAGCAGCCAGAGCCCGGGACTTAGGGAAAAACTGTTTTTT.

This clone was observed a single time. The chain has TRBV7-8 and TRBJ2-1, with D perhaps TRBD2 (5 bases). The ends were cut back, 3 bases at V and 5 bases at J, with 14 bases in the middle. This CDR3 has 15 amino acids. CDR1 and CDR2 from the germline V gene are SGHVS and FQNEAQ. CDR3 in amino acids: CASSLSGVGHNEQFF. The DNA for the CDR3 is TGTGCCAGCAGCTTGAGCGGAGTAGGGCACAATGAGCAGTTCTTC.

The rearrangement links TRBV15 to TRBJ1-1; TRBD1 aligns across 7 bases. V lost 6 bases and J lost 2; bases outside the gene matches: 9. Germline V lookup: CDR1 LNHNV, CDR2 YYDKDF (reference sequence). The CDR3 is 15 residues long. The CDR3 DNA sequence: TGTGCCACCAGTACGACCGGGACAGATAACACTGAAGCTTTCTTT. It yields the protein CATSTTGTDNTEAFF.

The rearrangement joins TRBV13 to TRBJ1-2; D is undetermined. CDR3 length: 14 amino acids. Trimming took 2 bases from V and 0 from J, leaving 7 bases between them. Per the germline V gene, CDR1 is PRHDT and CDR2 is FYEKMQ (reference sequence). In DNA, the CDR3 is TGTGCCAGCAGCTTAAGATTAGCTAACTATGGCTACACCTTC. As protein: CASSLRLANYGYTF. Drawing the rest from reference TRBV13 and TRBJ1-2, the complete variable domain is AAGVIQSPRHLIKEKRETATLKCYPIPRHDTVYWYQQGPGQDPQFLISFYEKMQSDKGSIPDRFSAQQFSDYHSELNMSSLELGDSALYFCASSLRLANYGYTFGSGTRLTVV.